One sample yielded the 25 T cell receptor beta chains listed below, sequenced in a study of CD8 T cells in ankylosing spondylitis. One entry per CDR3 protein, called by TCRdb with MiXCR from the 5' RACE reads. Seen here are more than 300,000 distinct CDR3 sequences, approximately 10% observed once, and the top ten hold roughly 9.2%. The sequenced material came from blood, either unsorted or a sorted T cell fraction (not recorded which). These receptors were taken from a female donor with ankylosing spondylitis or in good health (not recorded which).

This clonotype was seen ten or more times. The chain joins TRBV20-1 to TRBJ2-5; weak D call: TRBD1 (5 bases). The germline gives CDR1 DFQATT, CDR2 SNEGSKA (reference sequence). Trimming shortened V by 3 bases and J by 7 bases, and 15 bases separated the two germline ends. This CDR3 has 13 residues. The CDR3 spells CSARLPTVGTQYF. The CDR3 DNA sequence: TGCAGTGCTAGGCTTCCGACAGTTGGGACCCAGTACTTC.

The table lists this clonotype with a few counts. The rearrangement joins TRBV11-2 to TRBJ2-1; 8 nucleotides line up with TRBD2. The CDR3 runs 15 residues. Per the germline V gene, CDR1 is SGHAT and CDR2 is FQNNGV. With V trimmed by 1 base and J by 8 bases, 7 bases remained unmatched. The CDR3 here is CASSLGSGRAYEQFF. DNA for the CDR3: TGTGCCAGCAGCTTAGGGAGCGGGAGAGCATATGAGCAGTTCTTC.

This clonotype showed up many times. The chain has TRBV27 and TRBJ2-5; D could derive from TRBD1 or TRBD2 (5 bases each). V was pared by 10 bases and J by 5 bases, with 23 bases between. This CDR3 has 15 residues. Germline assignment: CDR1 MNHEY and CDR2 SMNVEV (reference sequence). The CDR3 DNA sequence: TGTGCCACCCTGCCTAGGGGTTGGGGAGTTGAGACCCAGTACTTC. This encodes CATLPRGWGVETQYF.

This clonotype was seen many times. The CDR3 loop is CASSGRDSNTGELFF. The CDR3 DNA sequence: TGCGCCAGCAGTGGCCGGGACAGTAACACCGGGGAGCTGTTTTTT. This chain links TRBV10-1 with TRBJ2-2; TRBD1 matches 7 bases. Germline CDR1 is WNHNN and CDR2 is SYGVQD (reference sequence). The CDR3 contains 15 residues. V shed 4 bases and J 2 bases; nucleotides not matched to a gene: 4.

Ten or more counts support this clonotype. This chain links TRBV20-1 with TRBJ2-3, with 7 nucleotides matching TRBD1. This CDR3 has 15 residues. The germline gives CDR1 DFQATT, CDR2 SNEGSKA (reference sequence). The junction had 4 bases not matched to a gene; V was cut back by 1 base and J by 0 bases. Written as DNA, the CDR3 is TGCAGTGCTAGAGGGGGACAGCTTAGCACAGATACGCAGTATTTT. Translation: CSARGGQLSTDTQYF.

This clonotype was seen at least ten times. This rearrangement joins TRBV24-1 to TRBJ1-5, with no clear D. The CDR3 is 14 amino acids. Trimming cost V 5 bases and J 1 base, with 8 bases left between them. Germline CDR1 reads KGHDR; CDR2 reads SFDVKD. Here the CDR3 DNA reads TGTGCCACCAGTGTTACAGAGAGCAATCAGCCCCAGCATTTT. It specifies CATSVTESNQPQHF.

This clonotype was counted ten times or more. The chain uses TRBV9 and TRBJ2-3; possible D gene TRBD2, 7 bases. Germline V gene lookup returns CDR1 SGDLS and CDR2 YYNGEE. The CDR3 contains 14 residues. V lost 5 bases and J 0 bases, leaving 10 bases between the germline ends. The chain's CDR3 is CASRRGPSTDTQYF. DNA of the CDR3: TGTGCCAGCAGGCGGGGGCCAAGCACAGATACGCAGTATTTT.

Only a few counts were recorded for this clonotype. V usage is TRBV4-1 and J usage is TRBJ2-1; D is possibly TRBD1 or TRBD2 (5 bases each). V was trimmed by 5 bases and J by 0 bases, leaving 14 bases between them. The CDR3 has 16 amino acids. Germline loops: CDR1 MGHRA, CDR2 YSYEKL. The DNA for the CDR3 is TGCGCCAGCAGCTCGGCAGCTGGGGGCTCCTACAATGAGCAGTTCTTC. Its translation: CASSSAAGGSYNEQFF.

In this sample, this clonotype turned up many times. The rearrangement links TRBV5-1 to TRBJ2-1; the D is unclear. Germline-derived CDR1 and CDR2 are SGHRS and YFSETQ. Trimming took off 2 bases at V and 8 bases at J, with 8 bases between the two ends. This CDR3 has 12 residues. Here the CDR3 DNA reads TGCGCCAGCAGCTTAAACGTCGATGAGCAGTTCTTC. This codes for CASSLNVDEQFF.

This clonotype has just a few counts. An end of the junction does not agree with germline; a read error may underlie this. The rearrangement joins TRBV6-1 to TRBJ1-1; D gene unclear. The length of the CDR3 is 12 residues. CDR1 MNHNS and CDR2 SASEGT come from the germline V gene. The CDR3 reads CASREGLNEAFF. DNA for the CDR3: TGTGCCAGCCGTGAAGGGCTTAATGAAGCTTTCTTT.

Comments on this clonotype: A much larger clone sits a single nucleotide away, making a read error possible. This rearrangement joins TRBV29-1 to TRBJ2-1; 8 bases map to TRBD2. Germline V CDR1 and CDR2: SQVTM, ANQGSEA. This CDR3 region has 15 residues. The CDR3 nucleotides are TGCAGCGTGGAGCCGGATAGCGGGGACTACAATGACCAGTTCTTC. Amino acids: CSVEPDSGDYNDQFF.

This clonotype was seen at least ten times. CDR3 residues: CASSKGYANEKLFF. The CDR3 nucleotides read TGTGCCAGCAGCAAGGGATACGCTAATGAAAAACTGTTTTTT. The J gene is TRBJ1-4, the V gene TRBV9, with D unclear. Deletions cut 4 bases from V and 3 bases from J, with 10 bases between. The CDR3 contains 14 residues. The germline V gene encodes CDR1 SGDLS and CDR2 YYNGEE.

This sequence joins TRBV6-5 and TRBJ2-1; 8 bases align to TRBD2. The CDR3 totals 16 residues. V lost 6 bases, J lost 1 base, and 8 bases stayed unmatched. CDR1 and CDR2 (germline): MNHEY, SVGAGI. CDR3 sequence reads: CASRNSGGGSYNEQFF. As DNA, the CDR3 is TGTGCCAGCAGGAACTCGGGGGGGGGATCCTACAATGAGCAGTTCTTC.

This clonotype has a handful of counts. V is TRBV29-1 and J is TRBJ2-2; TRBD1 might be the D (6 bases). The V gene lost 5 bases and the J gene lost 4 bases, with 14 bases spanning the gap. Germline V gene sequence: CDR1 SQVTM, CDR2 ANQGSEA. The CDR3 totals 14 residues. The DNA for the CDR3 is TGCAGCGTTACGATACAGGGACCCACCGGGGAGCTGTTTTTT. It codes for CSVTIQGPTGELFF.

Many counts were recorded for this clonotype. The chain recombines TRBV12-3 or TRBV12-4 with TRBJ2-7; D may be TRBD1 (6 bases). There are 14 residues in the CDR3. Between the trimmed V and J ends, which lost 0 bases and 6 bases, there was a span of 12 bases. CDR3 nucleotides: TGTGCCAGCAGTTTAGCCGGGACAAGTAGCGAGCAGTACTTC. Its translation: CASSLAGTSSEQYF.

This clonotype was seen at least ten times. V and J are TRBV12-3 or TRBV12-4 and TRBJ2-2, with D uncertain. The ends were cut back, 6 bases at V and 5 bases at J, with 7 bases in the middle. The CDR3 totals 12 residues. CDR3 DNA sequence: TGTGCCAGCAGGTTAAGAACCGGGGAGCTGTTTTTT. Translated: CASRLRTGELFF.

In this sample, this clonotype turned up many times. The gene calls are TRBV20-1 and TRBJ2-1, with a weak D call TRBD2 (6 bases). Germline CDR1 DFQATT, CDR2 SNEGSKA (reference sequence). This CDR3 comprises 13 residues. With 4 bases removed from V and 6 bases from J, the gap between germline ends came to 13 bases. The CDR3 DNA follows: TGCAGTGCTATCGGAGGGTTCTCCAATGAGCAGTTCTTC. Translation gives CSAIGGFSNEQFF.

This clonotype was detected many times. V usage is TRBV6-1 and J usage is TRBJ1-6; 9 bases map to TRBD1. V shed 7 bases and J 5 bases; nucleotides not matched to a gene: 12. The CDR3 is made up of 17 amino acids. The V gene's germline CDR1 is MNHNS and CDR2 SASEGT. Here the CDR3 reads CASNNRGTGRNNSPLHF. For the CDR3, the DNA is TGTGCCAGCAACAATAGGGGGACAGGGCGCAATAATTCACCCCTCCACTTT.

This chain connects TRBV4-2 to TRBJ1-1; unclear D gene. Trimming shortened V by 0 bases and J by 0 bases, and 8 bases separated the two germline ends. Germline V gene data show CDR1 as LGHNA and CDR2 as YNFKEQ. CDR3 length: 15 amino acids. The CDR3 DNA reads as TGTGCCAGCAGCCAAGATGCCGCGGTGAACACTGAAGCTTTCTTT. The encoded protein is CASSQDAAVNTEAFF.

This clonotype was detected only a few times. The V gene is TRBV5-6, the J gene TRBJ2-1; D not certain. CDR1 and CDR2 from the germline V gene are SGHDT and YYEEEE. Deletions cut 2 bases from V and 6 bases from J, with 9 bases between. The CDR3 has 13 amino acids. CDR3 in DNA: TGTGCCAGCAGCTTACCCGGTAGCAATGAGCAGTTCTTC. Protein: CASSLPGSNEQFF.

The chain combines TRBV28 with TRBJ2-7; no definite D call. The CDR3 extends over 14 amino acids. Germline loops: CDR1 MDHEN, CDR2 SYDVKM. Trimming left V 5 bases short and J 3 bases short, with 14 bases between. The CDR3 protein is CASSPLASGYEQYF. The CDR3 nucleotides read TGTGCCAGCAGTCCACTCGCATCCGGCTACGAGCAGTACTTC.

This clonotype was detected many times. The genes are TRBV4-2 and TRBJ2-1; D uncertain. V lost 6 bases, J lost 3 bases, and 15 bases lay in between. Germline CDR1 LGHNA, CDR2 YNFKEQ. The CDR3 contains 15 residues. The DNA for the CDR3 is TGTGCCAGCAGAACCCAACACGGCCTCTACAATGAGCAGTTCTTC. Protein sequence: CASRTQHGLYNEQFF.

This clonotype occurred many times. The chain joins TRBV5-1 to TRBJ2-7, with D maybe TRBD1 (6 bases). Germline V gives CDR1 SGHRS, CDR2 YFSETQ. There are 14 residues in the CDR3. Trimming pared 3 bases from V and 2 bases from J, leaving 12 bases between. The DNA for the CDR3 is TGCGCCAGCAGCTCACGGACAGCCCCCTACGAGCAGTACTTC. Protein sequence: CASSSRTAPYEQYF.

This clonotype was counted ten times or more. The chain recombines TRBV7-2 with TRBJ1-6, with TRBD1 matching over 10 bases. Trimming removed 1 base from V and 10 bases from J; junction bases left unmatched: 7. The length of the CDR3 is 16 residues. The germline V gene has CDR1 SGHTA and CDR2 FQGNSA. CDR3: CASSLGFRDRGSPLHF. CDR3 in DNA: TGTGCCAGCAGCTTAGGGTTCCGGGACAGGGGATCACCCCTCCACTTT.

This clonotype was found a few times. The V call is TRBV5-1, the J call TRBJ1-3, with no clear D. Germline V lookup: CDR1 SGHRS, CDR2 YFSETQ. This CDR3 contains 16 residues. The V end was cut by 0 bases, the J end by 4 bases, with 14 bases between. The CDR3 loop reads CASSLDGPREGNTIYF. As DNA, the CDR3 is TGCGCCAGCAGCTTGGATGGCCCCCGGGAAGGAAACACCATATATTTT.